A single sample is the source of the 15 T cell receptor beta chains below, sequenced in a study of blood T cell repertoires in COVID-19. TCRdb keeps only in-frame clones here, not all; method: immunoSEQ multiplex PCR. This table has tens of thousands of clones, around 87% appearing once. The sequenced sample consisted of peripheral blood. Source of these receptors: a middle-aged man with acute or convalescent COVID-19.

J is TRBJ2-1 and V is TRBV9, with D perhaps TRBD2 (5 bases). V was clipped by 2 bases and J by 3 bases, with 9 bases between them. Germline V CDR1 and CDR2: SGDLS, YYNGEE. This CDR3 region has 14 residues. The CDR3 sequence is CASSVSGNYNEQFF. As DNA, the CDR3 is TGTGCCAGCAGCGTCAGCGGAAACTACAATGAGCAGTTCTTC.

The chain links TRBV2 to TRBJ2-4; D might be TRBD2 (5 bases). The V end lost 4 bases, the J end lost 8 bases, and 15 bases lay between the germline ends. The CDR3 is made up of 14 amino acids. Germline V gene lookup returns CDR1 SNHLY and CDR2 FYNNEI. The CDR3 here is CASSVLGSGDIQYF. CDR3 coding DNA: TGTGCCAGCAGTGTTCTAGGCAGCGGAGACATTCAGTACTTC.

CDR3 sequence: CATSDPSGSSYNEQFF. The CDR3 nucleotides are TGTGCCACCAGTGACCCCAGCGGCAGCTCCTACAATGAGCAGTTCTTC. This chain uses TRBV24-1 with TRBJ2-1, with D perhaps matching TRBD2 (5 bases). CDR1 is KGHDR, CDR2 SFDVKD, per germline. This CDR3 is built from 16 residues. The V and J ends lost 4 bases and 0 bases respectively, with 12 bases between them.

The V call is TRBV6-2 or TRBV6-3, the J call TRBJ2-7, with 7 positions matching TRBD1. The CDR3 has 16 amino acids. Trimming cost V 5 bases and J 0 bases; bases outside gene matches: 10. Germline V gene data show CDR1 as MNHEY and CDR2 as SVGEGT. The CDR3 DNA is TGTGCCAGCAGTACTAGTACGACAGGGACCTCCTACGAGCAGTACTTC. It translates to CASSTSTTGTSYEQYF.

The V call is TRBV2, the J call TRBJ1-1; maybe TRBD1 (6 bases). The CDR3 runs to 13 residues. Trimming stripped 11 bases from V and 4 bases from J, with 17 bases between. Per germline, CDR1 SNHLY and CDR2 FYNNEI. CDR3 sequence: CAPGGQGTTEAFF. In DNA, the CDR3 is TGTGCCCCCGGGGGGCAGGGGACCACTGAAGCTTTCTTT.

The chain uses TRBV6-6 and TRBJ1-1; 7 bases match TRBD1. CDR1 and CDR2 (germline): MNHNY, SVGAGI (reference sequence). This CDR3 region has 14 residues. Trimming cost V 4 bases and J 5 bases; bases outside gene matches: 7. The CDR3 DNA is TGTGCCAGCAGTTCCGAGGGGGCGAGGACTGAAGCTTTCTTT. Translation: CASSSEGARTEAFF.

The V gene is TRBV24-1, the J gene TRBJ2-1; D uncertain. Germline V gives CDR1 KGHDR, CDR2 SFDVKD. The CDR3 has 11 amino acids. The germline V and J ends were trimmed by 9 bases and 8 bases, with 10 bases remaining between them. CDR3 sequence reads: CATASRDEQFF. CDR3 sequence (DNA): TGTGCCACCGCCTCTAGAGATGAGCAGTTCTTC.

The rearrangement links TRBV10-3 to TRBJ2-3, with TRBD1 identical over 8 bases. CDR3 size: 12 residues. V lost 10 bases, J lost 14 bases, and 14 bases stayed unmatched. Germline V gives CDR1 ENHRY, CDR2 SYGVKD. This CDR3 is CATRGIRQGLYF. CDR3 DNA sequence: TGTGCCACAAGGGGAATCCGACAGGGGCTGTATTTT.

The rearrangement uses TRBV5-1 and TRBJ2-1; 12 bases match TRBD2. Germline CDR1 SGHRS, CDR2 YFSETQ. The V segment lost 0 bases and the J segment 0 bases; nucleotides outside the gene matches: 13. This CDR3 is 21 amino acids long. The CDR3 loop reads CASSLAGPLAGGPSSYNEQFF. The CDR3 DNA reads as TGCGCCAGCAGCTTGGCGGGTCCACTAGCGGGAGGCCCCTCCTCCTACAATGAGCAGTTCTTC.

The chain carries TRBV6-1 and TRBJ2-1, with a tentative D call TRBD2 (6 bases). V was clipped by 3 bases and J by 12 bases, with 18 bases between them. This CDR3 comprises 14 residues. Per the germline V gene, CDR1 is MNHNS and CDR2 is SASEGT. This CDR3 reads CASSEGLKARGQFF. The CDR3 DNA follows: TGTGCCAGCAGTGAGGGACTGAAGGCCCGGGGGCAGTTCTTC.

V gene TRBV30 combines with J gene TRBJ1-2; 11 bases are shared with TRBD1. V dropped 2 bases and J dropped 4; count of bases not matched to a gene: 12. This CDR3 is built from 17 residues. Germline lookup yields CDR1 GTSNPN and CDR2 SVGIG (reference sequence). The CDR3 sequence: CAWSRGGTGGSVYGYTF. CDR3 DNA: TGTGCCTGGAGTAGGGGAGGGACAGGGGGATCAGTCTATGGCTACACCTTC.

The chain carries TRBV11-3 and TRBJ2-7, with TRBD2 matching over 12 bases. Trimming cost V 4 bases and J 5 bases; bases outside gene matches: 6. The germline CDR1 and CDR2 sequences are SGHNT and YENEEA. The CDR3 sequence is 15 residues long. The CDR3 here is CASSSLTSGRNEQYF. CDR3 coding DNA: TGTGCCAGCAGCTCGCTGACTAGCGGGAGAAACGAGCAGTACTTC.

V is TRBV11-2 and J is TRBJ2-5, with D perhaps matching TRBD1 (6 bases). Deletions cut 2 bases from V and 5 bases from J, with 12 bases between. The germline gives CDR1 SGHAT, CDR2 FQNNGV. The CDR3 is 14 residues long. CDR3 region: CASSLRQVVETQYF. The CDR3 DNA follows: TGTGCCAGCAGCTTAAGACAGGTTGTGGAGACCCAGTACTTC.

This clone was observed a single time. V usage is TRBV6-5 and J usage is TRBJ1-2; 8 nucleotides align to TRBD1. Germline V gene sequence: CDR1 MNHEY, CDR2 SVGAGI. J lost 4 bases, V lost 0 bases, and 7 bases had no gene match. There are 16 residues in the CDR3. The CDR3 loop is CASSYSLGQGTYGYTF. The CDR3 coding sequence is TGTGCCAGCAGTTACTCCCTCGGACAGGGAACCTATGGCTACACCTTC.

The chain employs TRBV2 and TRBJ1-1; D ambiguous. This CDR3 spans 15 amino acids. V was shortened by 4 bases and J by 1 base, with 13 bases between the two germline ends. Germline V lookup: CDR1 SNHLY, CDR2 FYNNEI. CDR3 sequence (DNA): TGTGCCAGCAGTGGAAACAGAATACGGAACACTGAAGCTTTCTTT. Translated: CASSGNRIRNTEAFF.